This entry lists 32 T cell receptor beta chains sequenced from one sample in a study of technical replicates of blood from several donors. The protocol was immunoSEQ multiplex PCR, while the TCRdb copy is restricted to in-frame clones and leaves out a portion. The table shows 74,000 or so clones, with 96% occurring only once. Sequencing was carried out using T cells isolated from PBMCs. The source of these receptors is a human donor in good health.

The chain has TRBV19 and TRBJ2-3; D unclear. The V and J ends lost 3 bases and 6 bases respectively, with 4 bases between them. The germline V gene has CDR1 LNHDA and CDR2 SQIVND (reference sequence). The length of the CDR3 is 11 residues. The CDR3 is CASSIYDTQYF. The CDR3 bases are TGTGCCAGTAGTATCTACGATACGCAGTATTTT. Full variable domain (remainder filled in from reference TRBV19 and TRBJ2-3): DGGITQSPKYLFRKEGQNVTLSCEQNLNHDAMYWYRQDPGQGLRLIYYSQIVNDFQKGDIAEGYSVSREKKESFPLTVTSAQKNPTAFYLCASSIYDTQYFGPGTRLTVL.

This chain joins TRBV6-5 and TRBJ2-7; D is undetermined. The CDR3 is 16 amino acids. The V end lost 0 bases, the J end lost 2 bases, and 14 bases lay between the germline ends. Looked up from germline, CDR1 is MNHEY and CDR2 is SVGAGI. Here the CDR3 DNA reads TGTGCCAGCAGTTACTCGATTATTTTCAAGCCCTACGAGCAGTACTTC. Encoded protein: CASSYSIIFKPYEQYF.

In regard to this clone: Relative to the germline gene, one junction end is altered; a read error may explain this. The chain employs TRBV18 and TRBJ1-1, with D hard to call. CDR1 and CDR2 from the germline V gene are KGHSH and LQKENI. The CDR3 spans 10 residues. The CDR3 loop reads CASSPLTAHF. DNA of the CDR3: TGTGCCAGCTCACCACTCACAGCTCACTTT.

This chain joins TRBV7-3 and TRBJ2-2; 10 bases match TRBD1. V dropped 5 bases and J dropped 5; count of bases not matched to a gene: 5. The CDR3 is 15 residues long. Germline lookup yields CDR1 SGHTA and CDR2 FQGTGA. CDR3 amino acids: CASSPWDRGTGELFF. The CDR3 DNA sequence: TGTGCCAGCAGCCCGTGGGACAGGGGAACCGGGGAGCTGTTTTTT.

The chain is built from TRBV7-9 and TRBJ2-7; TRBD2 aligns across 9 bases. The CDR3 extends over 12 amino acids. The V gene end was trimmed by 11 bases and the J gene end by 5 bases; junction bases not matched to a gene: 7. Germline V lookup: CDR1 SEHNR, CDR2 FQNEAQ (reference sequence). The CDR3 reads CACRREGNEQYF. The CDR3 DNA is TGTGCCTGTAGGCGGGAGGGAAACGAGCAGTACTTC. Based on the CDR3 plus reference TRBV7-9 and TRBJ2-7, the full variable domain is DTGVSQNPRHKITKRGQNVTFRCDPISEHNRLYWYRQTLGQGPEFLTYFQNEAQLEKSRLLSDRFSAERPKGSFSTLEIQRTEQGDSAMYLCACRREGNEQYFGPGTRLTVT.

The chain uses TRBV11-3 and TRBJ1-1, with 10 bases aligning to TRBD1. The germline gives CDR1 SGHNT, CDR2 YENEEA. CDR3 size: 14 residues. Trimming took 6 bases from V and 5 from J; bases not matched to a gene: 6. This CDR3 is CASSLGTGVTEAFF. The CDR3 DNA follows: TGTGCCAGCAGTCTCGGGACAGGGGTAACTGAAGCTTTCTTT.

The V and J genes are TRBV29-1 and TRBJ2-7; D is uncertain. Trimming removed 2 bases at V and 3 bases at J, with 5 bases between. Germline lookup yields CDR1 SQVTM and CDR2 ANQGSEA. The CDR3 has 11 residues. CDR3 amino acids: CSVENNYEQYF. The CDR3 bases are TGCAGCGTTGAAAATAACTACGAGCAGTACTTC.

This chain links TRBV6-5 with TRBJ2-7, with a weak D call TRBD1 (5 bases). CDR1 is MNHEY, CDR2 SVGAGI, per germline. The CDR3 is 14 amino acids. V lost 5 bases and J lost 0, with 11 bases in between. The CDR3 DNA follows: TGTGCCAGCAGTAACGGACAAGGCTCCTACGAGCAGTACTTC. Protein product: CASSNGQGSYEQYF.

The genes are TRBV4-2 and TRBJ1-5, with 8 bases aligning to TRBD1. From germline, CDR1 is LGHNA and CDR2 YNFKEQ. This CDR3 comprises 16 residues. Trimming took 0 bases from V and 2 from J; bases not matched to a gene: 3. CDR3 sequence reads: CASSQESGGGNQPQHF. CDR3 nucleotides: TGTGCCAGCAGCCAAGAATCAGGGGGCGGCAATCAGCCCCAGCATTTT.

The chain recombines TRBV30 with TRBJ1-3, with 9 positions matching TRBD1. J was trimmed by 4 bases and V by 2 bases; bases with no gene match: 3. This CDR3 contains 14 residues. In germline, CDR1 is GTSNPN, CDR2 SVGIG (reference sequence). CDR3 nucleotide sequence: TGTGCCTGGAGTCGGGGGACAGGGGGAAACACCATATATTTT. This gives the protein CAWSRGTGGNTIYF.

The chain combines TRBV10-3 with TRBJ2-2; TRBD2 agrees at 9 bases. The junction had 4 bases not matched to a gene; V was cut back by 5 bases and J by 0 bases. This CDR3 contains 16 residues. The germline V gene has CDR1 ENHRY and CDR2 SYGVKD. The CDR3 region has the DNA TGTGCCATCAGTTATGGACTAGCGACGAACACCGGGGAGCTGTTTTTT. The encoded protein is CAISYGLATNTGELFF.

This clone was counted a single time. Here the CDR3 reads CASSLTGQYGYTF. The CDR3 DNA follows: TGTGCCAGCAGCTTAACCGGACAGTATGGCTACACCTTC. V usage is TRBV7-6 and J usage is TRBJ1-2, with D perhaps TRBD1 (6 bases). Looked up from germline, CDR1 is SGHVS and CDR2 is FNYEAQ. CDR3 length: 13 residues. The V and J ends lost 2 bases and 5 bases respectively, with 9 bases between them.

This clone has a handful of counts. The chain joins TRBV5-6 to TRBJ2-7; D may be TRBD2 (6 bases). Germline V gene lookup returns CDR1 SGHDT and CDR2 YYEEEE. Trimming left V 0 bases short and J 5 bases short, with 9 bases between. This CDR3 region has 13 residues. CDR3 amino acids: CASSLAGVHEQYF. CDR3 coding DNA: TGTGCCAGCAGCTTGGCGGGAGTACACGAGCAGTACTTC.

The chain employs TRBV9 and TRBJ1-1; D not resolved. Germline CDR1 is SGDLS and CDR2 is YYNGEE. V was trimmed by 0 bases and J by 4 bases, leaving 4 bases between them. CDR3 size: 12 residues. The DNA for the CDR3 is TGTGCCAGCAGCGTAGCGGGCACTGAAGCTTTCTTT. Translated: CASSVAGTEAFF.

The V gene is TRBV10-3, the J gene TRBJ2-1; 7 bases map to TRBD1. This CDR3 spans 13 amino acids. Losses at the gene ends were 4 bases for V and 7 bases for J; bases not matched to a gene: 4. Germline CDR1 reads ENHRY; CDR2 reads SYGVKD. CDR3 coding DNA: TGTGCCATCAGTGTTCAGGGGGAGAATGAGCAGTTCTTC. It specifies CAISVQGENEQFF.

In this sample, this clone turned up once. The chain links TRBV6-1 to TRBJ2-5, with 13 bases aligning to TRBD2. The CDR3 loop spans 20 amino acids. Germline-derived CDR1 and CDR2 are MNHNS and SASEGT. V lost 4 bases, J lost 5 bases, and 19 bases stayed unmatched. As DNA, the CDR3 is TGTGCCAGCAGTGCACAGGGGATCATTACTAGCGGGAGGGCATGGGAGACCCAGTACTTC. Translated: CASSAQGIITSGRAWETQYF.

This chain uses TRBV10-2 with TRBJ2-7, with 7 bases lining up with TRBD1. The CDR3 has 14 residues. Germline lookup yields CDR1 WSHSY and CDR2 SAAADI. J lost 3 bases, V lost 2 bases, and 4 bases had no gene match. This CDR3 reads CASSEDRELYEQYF. The CDR3 DNA reads as TGCGCCAGCAGTGAGGACAGGGAGCTCTACGAGCAGTACTTC.

This clone showed up just once. The chain links TRBV4-1 to TRBJ1-3, with 7 bases fitting TRBD1. The CDR3 has 14 amino acids. The V gene's germline CDR1 is MGHRA and CDR2 YSYEKL. J gave up 2 bases and V 4 bases, and 2 bases lay outside the gene matches. CDR3 region: CASSPQGAGNTIYF. CDR3 nucleotide sequence: TGCGCCAGCAGCCCCCAGGGGGCTGGAAACACCATATATTTT.

V is TRBV4-1 and J is TRBJ2-7; no clear D. There are 13 residues in the CDR3. V was trimmed by 3 bases and J by 6 bases, leaving 12 bases between them. Per the germline V gene, CDR1 is MGHRA and CDR2 is YSYEKL. CDR3 in amino acids: CASSQVRGSEQYF. DNA for the CDR3: TGCGCCAGCAGCCAGGTTCGAGGAAGCGAGCAGTACTTC.

The chain links TRBV9 to TRBJ2-1; 12 positions match TRBD2. The CDR3 consists of 15 residues. The germline gives CDR1 SGDLS, CDR2 YYNGEE. After removal of 4 bases from V and 7 bases from J, the junction contained 6 bases not matched to a gene. In nucleotides, the CDR3 is TGTGCCAGCAGCATAACCGGGACTAGCGGGAATGAGCAGTTCTTC. It specifies CASSITGTSGNEQFF.

The chain uses TRBV6-5 and TRBJ2-7; TRBD2 matches at 9 bases. J lost 7 bases, V lost 2 bases, and 9 bases had no gene match. In germline, CDR1 is MNHEY, CDR2 SVGAGI. The CDR3 is 15 amino acids. The chain's CDR3 is CASSYRTSAGNEQYF. DNA for the CDR3: TGTGCCAGCAGTTACCGGACTAGCGCGGGAAATGAGCAGTACTTC.

The chain links TRBV5-1 to TRBJ1-1; D gene uncertain. Trimming removed 0 bases at V and 0 bases at J, with 6 bases between. CDR3 length: 14 residues. Germline CDR1 SGHRS, CDR2 YFSETQ. The CDR3 DNA reads as TGCGCCAGCAGCTTGGTAACGGTGAACACTGAAGCTTTCTTT. It translates to CASSLVTVNTEAFF.

This sequence joins TRBV25-1 and TRBJ2-4; 9 bases map to TRBD1. This CDR3 comprises 13 residues. Germline trimming cut 5 bases from V and 6 bases from J; bases unmatched to any gene: 2. Germline assignment: CDR1 MGHDK and CDR2 SYGVNS. The DNA for the CDR3 is TGTGCCAGCAGTCCGGGACAGGGAAACATTCAGTACTTC. Amino acid sequence: CASSPGQGNIQYF.

The chain links TRBV6-6 to TRBJ2-2; weak D call: TRBD2 (6 bases). The CDR3 sequence is 14 residues long. CDR1 and CDR2 (germline): MNHNY, SVGAGI (reference sequence). The V end was cut by 1 base, the J end by 6 bases, with 9 bases between. The CDR3 nucleotides are TGTGCCAGCAGTTACTTATTAGCGGCCGGGGAGCTGTTTTTT. It specifies CASSYLLAAGELFF.

The chain uses TRBV6-6 and TRBJ2-2; a possible D gene is TRBD1 (5 bases). This CDR3 is 15 amino acids long. V shed 2 bases and J shed 6 bases, with 13 bases lying between them. CDR1 is MNHNY and CDR2 is SVGAGI in the germline V gene (reference sequence). The CDR3 DNA sequence: TGTGCCAGCAGTTACAGGGGCAGGGTCGCCGGGGAGCTGTTTTTT. This sequence encodes CASSYRGRVAGELFF.

The CDR3 loop is CASSSRVGSTDTQYF. CDR3 nucleotides: TGTGCCAGCAGCAGCAGGGTGGGGAGCACAGATACGCAGTATTTT. This chain links TRBV9 with TRBJ2-3; tentatively, D is TRBD1 (5 bases). Trimming left V 4 bases short and J 0 bases short, with 12 bases between. The CDR3 contains 15 residues. Looked up from germline, CDR1 is SGDLS and CDR2 is YYNGEE.

This sequence joins TRBV7-9 and TRBJ1-1; D may be TRBD1 (5 bases). Germline V gives CDR1 SEHNR, CDR2 FQNEAQ (reference sequence). The germline V and J ends were trimmed by 5 bases and 8 bases, with 9 bases remaining between them. The CDR3 is 11 residues long. The CDR3 loop is CASSRKGEAFF. Here the CDR3 DNA reads TGTGCCAGCAGCCGAAAGGGGGAAGCTTTCTTT.

This clone was found once. In the same sample, other DNA sequences code for this CDR3. V gene TRBV4-1 combines with J gene TRBJ1-1; the D gene is possibly TRBD1 (5 bases). Trimming left V 3 bases short and J 1 base short, with 12 bases between. The CDR3 extends over 15 amino acids. Germline lookup yields CDR1 MGHRA and CDR2 YSYEKL. CDR3 sequence (DNA): TGCGCCAGCAGCCAGCCCGGGACTGCGAACACTGAAGCTTTCTTT. It codes for CASSQPGTANTEAFF.

The CDR3 region is CASTELSGSGYEQYF. The CDR3 DNA is TGTGCCAGCACCGAGCTTAGCGGGAGTGGGTACGAGCAGTACTTC. The rearrangement uses TRBV2 and TRBJ2-7; 9 nucleotides agree with TRBD2. This CDR3 comprises 15 residues. V lost 7 bases to trimming and J lost 4 bases; unmatched junction nucleotides: 11. Germline V gene sequence: CDR1 SNHLY, CDR2 FYNNEI.

The J gene is TRBJ1-1, the V gene TRBV18, with 10 bases that match TRBD1. CDR1 KGHSH and CDR2 LQKENI come from the germline V gene. The CDR3 runs to 16 residues. J gave up 2 bases and V 2 bases, and 5 bases lay outside the gene matches. The CDR3 DNA sequence: TGTGCCAGCTCACCAGGGGACAGGGGACTTAACACTGAAGCTTTCTTT. This gives the protein CASSPGDRGLNTEAFF.

This sequence joins TRBV11-3 and TRBJ2-1, with D tentatively TRBD2 (5 bases). The V end was cut by 5 bases, the J end by 6 bases, with 11 bases between. The CDR3 has 13 amino acids. The V gene's germline CDR1 is SGHNT and CDR2 YENEEA. CDR3: CASSRPTTNEQFF. The CDR3 region has the DNA TGTGCCAGCAGCCGCCCGACTACCAATGAGCAGTTCTTC.

The chain has TRBV30 and TRBJ2-7; TRBD1 aligns across 8 bases. Germline-derived CDR1 and CDR2 are GTSNPN and SVGIG (reference sequence). The CDR3 sequence is 13 residues long. V was clipped by 5 bases and J by 0 bases; unmatched bases: 3. The CDR3 loop reads CAWGQGSSYEQYF. CDR3 nucleotides: TGTGCCTGGGGACAGGGCAGCTCCTACGAGCAGTACTTC.